One and the same sample provided the 26 T cell receptor beta chains below, sequenced in a study of blood T cells in healthy people across ages. Sample-barcoded 5' priming and a J-beta primer mix drove a second PCR of about 7 to 12 cycles. TCRdb re-analysed the 5' RACE reads in MiXCR, keeping a single row per CDR3 protein. The sample contains about 680,000 distinct CDR3 sequences, about 52% of which appear only once. Sample: blood. The receptor source for this set is a woman aged 55-69 years in good health.

This clonotype was observed at least ten times. This chain uses TRBV6-2 or TRBV6-3 with TRBJ2-5, with 14 positions matching TRBD2. Germline CDR1 MNHEY, CDR2 SVGEGT. This CDR3 comprises 17 residues. V was pared by 2 bases and J by 2 bases, with 4 bases of the junction left unmatched. CDR3 bases: TGTGCCAGCAGTTACGATCGGACTAGCGGGAGGCAAGAGACCCAGTACTTC. Amino acid sequence: CASSYDRTSGRQETQYF.

This clonotype has a single count. The V call is TRBV7-9, the J call TRBJ1-6, with no clear D. Germline-derived CDR1 and CDR2 are SEHNR and FQNEAQ (reference sequence). Trimming removed 5 bases at V and 6 bases at J, with 8 bases between. The CDR3 covers 13 residues. Here the CDR3 reads CASSERFNSPLHF. The CDR3 DNA sequence: TGTGCCAGCAGCGAAAGGTTTAATTCACCCCTCCACTTT. The full variable domain, rest sourced from reference TRBV7-9 and TRBJ1-6, is DTGVSQNPRHKITKRGQNVTFRCDPISEHNRLYWYRQTLGQGPEFLTYFQNEAQLEKSRLLSDRFSAERPKGSFSTLEIQRTEQGDSAMYLCASSERFNSPLHFGNGTRLTVT.

Remarks on this clonotype: Since a much larger clone is just one base distant, this may be a read error. This chain uses TRBV7-2 with TRBJ2-2; 7 positions agree with TRBD1. Germline V CDR1 and CDR2: SGHTA, FQGNSA. The CDR3 consists of 14 residues. The DNA for the CDR3 is TGTGCCAGCAGGGACAGGCTTAACACCGGGGAGCCGTTTTTT. It codes for CASRDRLNTGEPFF.

As regards this clonotype: With a much larger clone just one base away, this may be a read error. The chain employs TRBV20-1 and TRBJ2-5, with D perhaps TRBD1 (6 bases). With 4 bases removed from V and 6 bases from J, the gap between germline ends came to 18 bases. Germline lookup yields CDR1 DFQATT and CDR2 SNEGSKA (reference sequence). The CDR3 is 14 residues long. CDR3 amino acids: CSATPGTQGQTQYF. DNA of the CDR3: TGCAGTGCTACCCCCGGAACACAGGGACAGACCCAGTACTTC.

This clonotype was seen a few times. This chain connects TRBV18 to TRBJ2-5; no reliable D call. This CDR3 is 15 amino acids long. CDR1 and CDR2 from the germline V gene are KGHSH and LQKENI. V was clipped by 0 bases and J by 1 base, with 9 bases between them. The CDR3: CASSPPSESQETQYF. The CDR3 DNA is TGTGCCAGCTCACCACCGTCAGAATCCCAAGAGACCCAGTACTTC.

This clonotype was seen a few times. The rearrangement uses TRBV9 and TRBJ2-5; the match to TRBD1 covers 7 bases. The end of the DNA is better explained by TRBJ2-7, so the J call may be wrong. The CDR3 runs 14 residues. The germline V gene has CDR1 SGDLS and CDR2 YYNGEE. CDR3 nucleotides: TGTGCCAGCAGCCCCCAAGGGGGCACGGGCGAGCAGTACTTC. Protein product: CASSPQGGTGEQYF.

This clonotype was counted only a few times. The chain links TRBV10-3 to TRBJ2-7; 10 bases agree with TRBD2. V lost 8 bases to trimming and J lost 6 bases; unmatched junction nucleotides: 4. There are 12 residues in the CDR3. Per germline, CDR1 ENHRY and CDR2 SYGVKD. DNA of the CDR3: TGTGCCATCTCTAGCGGGAGTGGCGAGCAGTACTTC. Translated: CAISSGSGEQYF.

The V and J genes are TRBV21-1 and TRBJ1-2; the table gives TRBD1 as D, unverified against the DNA. TRBV21-1 counts as a pseudogene. CDR3 length: 14 amino acids. As DNA, the CDR3 is TGTGCCAGCAGCAAAGGGCAGGGGCTGTATGGCTACACCTTC. Translation gives CASSKGQGLYGYTF.

The rearrangement uses TRBV5-1 and TRBJ2-3, with TRBD2 matching 9 bases. Germline assignment: CDR1 SGHRS and CDR2 YFSETQ. The CDR3 spans 15 residues. V trimming: 0 bases; J trimming: 6 bases; junction bases outside the gene matches: 5. The CDR3 loop is CASSLGLSGGDTQYF. The CDR3 nucleotides read TGCGCCAGCAGCTTGGGTCTTAGCGGGGGTGATACGCAGTATTTT. The complete variable domain, with remaining parts taken from reference TRBV5-1 and TRBJ2-3, reads KAGVTQTPRYLIKTRGQQVTLSCSPISGHRSVSWYQQTPGQGLQFLFEYFSETQRNKGNFPGRFSGRQFSNSRSEMNVSTLELGDSALYLCASSLGLSGGDTQYFGPGTRLTVL.

This rearrangement joins TRBV29-1 to TRBJ2-7, with 10 bases fitting TRBD1. The germline CDR1 and CDR2 sequences are SQVTM and ANQGSEA. This CDR3 is built from 15 residues. The V segment lost 0 bases and the J segment 5 bases; nucleotides outside the gene matches: 7. The CDR3 sequence: CSVEEGTGVYHEQYF. The DNA of the CDR3 is TGCAGCGTTGAAGAAGGGACAGGGGTGTACCACGAGCAGTACTTC.

The rearrangement links TRBV29-1 to TRBJ2-3; 8 nucleotides line up with TRBD1. CDR3 size: 12 residues. After removal of 7 bases from V and 4 bases from J, the junction contained 4 bases not matched to a gene. Germline V gene lookup returns CDR1 SQVTM and CDR2 ANQGSEA. In DNA form, the CDR3 reads TGCAGCGCTGACAGGGGCCCAGATACGCAGTATTTT. Encoded protein: CSADRGPDTQYF.

The CDR3 spells CASSEGAALDEQYF. CDR3 coding DNA: TGTGCCAGCAGTGAAGGGGCAGCTCTCGACGAGCAGTACTTC. This rearrangement joins TRBV2 to TRBJ2-5, with D unresolved. The J call could be wrong; TRBJ2-7 is a better fit for the DNA end. The CDR3 has 14 amino acids. CDR1 and CDR2 from the germline V gene are SNHLY and FYNNEI.

CDR3 bases: TGTGCCAGCGGCTCCGGAGATACGCAGTATTTT. Its translation is CASGSGDTQYF. This chain uses TRBV2 with TRBJ2-3; no definite D call. V was shortened by 8 bases and J by 5 bases, with 8 bases between the two germline ends. This CDR3 is 11 amino acids long. CDR1 SNHLY and CDR2 FYNNEI come from the germline V gene. The whole variable domain, filled in from reference TRBV2 and TRBJ2-3, reads EPEVTQTPSHQVTQMGQEVILRCVPISNHLYFYWYRQILGQKVEFLVSFYNNEISEKSEIFDDQFSVERPDGSNFTLKIRSTKLEDSAMYFCASGSGDTQYFGPGTRLTVL.

At least ten counts were recorded for this clonotype. This chain connects TRBV4-3 to TRBJ2-5; 12 bases align to TRBD1. The CDR3 extends over 16 amino acids. V was clipped by 0 bases and J by 5 bases; unmatched bases: 4. CDR1 is LGHNA and CDR2 is YSLEER in the germline V gene. CDR3 DNA: TGCGCCAGCAGCCAAGATGGGACAGGGGGCCTGGAGACCCAGTACTTC. Protein sequence: CASSQDGTGGLETQYF.

This chain joins TRBV6-1 and TRBJ2-1; D gene uncertain. Germline assignment: CDR1 MNHNS and CDR2 SASEGT. Trimming cost V 8 bases and J 3 bases, with 8 bases left between them. The CDR3 spans 12 residues. The CDR3: CASARNYNEQFF. The DNA for the CDR3 is TGTGCCAGCGCTCGAAACTACAATGAGCAGTTCTTC.

The V and J genes are TRBV27 and TRBJ1-2, with D maybe TRBD1 (5 bases). The CDR3 extends over 15 amino acids. Germline V gene sequence: CDR1 MNHEY, CDR2 SMNVEV (reference sequence). Trimming pared 6 bases from V and 7 bases from J, leaving 21 bases between. CDR3 in amino acids: CASSSQATDFSGYTF. DNA of the CDR3: TGTGCCAGCAGCTCCCAGGCGACAGATTTCAGTGGCTACACCTTC.

The chain employs TRBV18 and TRBJ1-5, with 7 bases matching TRBD1. CDR1 and CDR2 from the germline V gene are KGHSH and LQKENI. The CDR3 sequence is 14 residues long. Trimming at V came to 8 bases and at J to 5 bases, leaving 9 bases not matched to a gene. The CDR3 DNA sequence: TGTGCCAGCGGGGAGGGGGCGTCCTATCAGCCCCAGCATTTT. Translated: CASGEGASYQPQHF.

The chain combines TRBV5-1 with TRBJ1-6, with D uncertain. With 0 bases removed from V and 8 bases from J, the gap between germline ends came to 15 bases. Germline-derived CDR1 and CDR2 are SGHRS and YFSETQ. The CDR3 length is 16 residues. The CDR3 is CASSLAGKESYSPLHF. DNA of the CDR3: TGCGCCAGCAGCTTGGCGGGGAAAGAGAGCTATTCACCCCTCCACTTT.

The V and J genes are TRBV9 and TRBJ1-6; D unclear. The CDR3 sequence is 14 residues long. The germline gives CDR1 SGDLS, CDR2 YYNGEE. Between the trimmed V and J ends, which lost 4 bases and 7 bases, there was a span of 12 bases. The CDR3 loop is CASSYAKGNSPLHF. The CDR3 region has the DNA TGTGCCAGCAGCTACGCAAAAGGAAATTCACCCCTCCACTTT.

This clonotype appeared a few times. The CDR3 DNA sequence: TGCGCCAGCAGCTTGGAGCTAGGCGGGTCCCAGTACTTC. Protein sequence: CASSLELGGSQYF. The chain links TRBV5-1 to TRBJ2-5; maybe TRBD2 (5 bases). V lost 0 bases to trimming and J lost 9 bases, with 12 bases between them. The CDR3 extends over 13 amino acids. CDR1 and CDR2 (germline): SGHRS, YFSETQ.

The genes are TRBV4-1 and TRBJ1-1, with a possible D match to TRBD1 (5 bases). Germline lookup yields CDR1 MGHRA and CDR2 YSYEKL. The CDR3 is 15 amino acids. V shed 1 base and J shed 3 bases, with 12 bases lying between them. CDR3 region: CASSQALRADTEAFF. The DNA of the CDR3 is TGCGCCAGCAGCCAAGCTCTCAGGGCGGACACTGAAGCTTTCTTT.

The chain couples TRBV20-1 to TRBJ2-1, with 7 bases identical to TRBD2. Losses at the gene ends were 6 bases for V and 0 bases for J; bases not matched to a gene: 14. Germline lookup yields CDR1 DFQATT and CDR2 SNEGSKA (reference sequence). The CDR3 is 17 amino acids. CDR3 region: CSARTPGGSSSYNEQFF. Written as DNA, the CDR3 is TGCAGTGCCCGGACTCCCGGGGGGTCTAGCTCCTACAATGAGCAGTTCTTC.

This clonotype was seen once. The chain uses TRBV20-1 and TRBJ2-5; D possibly corresponds to TRBD2 (6 bases). There are 16 residues in the CDR3. Trimming shortened V by 3 bases and J by 13 bases, and 30 bases separated the two germline ends. Germline V CDR1 and CDR2: DFQATT, SNEGSKA (reference sequence). Written as DNA, the CDR3 is TGCAGTGCTAGGGTCGTTTCCCCCACCTGGAGGGTCGAGGGGTACTTC. As protein: CSARVVSPTWRVEGYF.

This clonotype occurred once. V is TRBV12-3 or TRBV12-4 and J is TRBJ1-6, with D perhaps TRBD1 (5 bases). There are 16 residues in the CDR3. With 5 bases removed from V and 5 bases from J, the gap between germline ends came to 16 bases. The CDR3 DNA follows: TGTGCCAGCAGTCCCCTCGGGACGTATGATAATTCACCCCTCCACTTT. Translation gives CASSPLGTYDNSPLHF.

The CDR3 loop reads CASSVEGGMEQFF. The CDR3 DNA sequence: TGTGCCAGCAGCGTAGAAGGGGGGATGGAGCAGTTCTTC. The chain joins TRBV9 to TRBJ2-1; D might be TRBD1 or TRBD2, each matching 6 bases. CDR1 is SGDLS, CDR2 YYNGEE, per germline. Trimming stripped 0 bases from V and 10 bases from J, with 11 bases between. The CDR3 loop spans 13 amino acids.

The chain has TRBV12-3 or TRBV12-4 and TRBJ2-5; possible D gene TRBD2, 7 bases. Trimming took 5 bases from V and 0 from J, leaving 16 bases between them. There are 16 residues in the CDR3. The CDR3 spells CASSGRGTRYQETQYF. The CDR3 coding sequence is TGTGCCAGCAGTGGGAGGGGGACTCGTTACCAAGAGACCCAGTACTTC.